These 29 T cell receptor beta chains originate from one sample sequenced in a study of T cell repertoires in cytomegalovirus infection (dated by TCRdb to between 2018 and 2021). TCRdb names Illumina HiSeq 1500 as the instrument used. TCRdb reanalyzed the raw reads on its own, using fastp at Q25 for trimming and MiXCR for clone calling, and kept in-frame beta chains. Merged by CDR3 protein, the rows form single entries marked with the most common genes and DNA. The sample data list about 740,000 distinct CDR3 sequences, and 35% to 45% of these were observed just once. Of the sample, around 2.8% falls within the top ten clones. Sequenced: PBMCs. These receptors were collected from a human donor in good health (CMV status not recorded). Some clones in this sample may be carry-over from other donors' samples.

A few counts support this clonotype. The chain recombines TRBV27 with TRBJ2-1; TRBD2 aligns across 9 bases. The germline V gene encodes CDR1 MNHEY and CDR2 SMNVEV (reference sequence). CDR3 length equals 17 residues. V was pared by 2 bases and J by 3 bases, with 8 bases of the junction left unmatched. As DNA, the CDR3 is TGTGCCAGCAGTTTAATGACTAGCGGAAGTCACTACAATGAGCAGTTCTTC. Its translation is CASSLMTSGSHYNEQFF.

This clonotype was seen a handful of times. This chain links TRBV5-6 with TRBJ2-6; unclear D gene. Trimming pared 1 base from V and 0 bases from J, leaving 8 bases between. The CDR3 sequence is 16 residues long. CDR1 and CDR2 from the germline V gene are SGHDT and YYEEEE. The CDR3 region has the DNA TGTGCCAGCAGCTTGCAGCCGGTCTCTGGGGCCAACGTCCTGACTTTC. Translation: CASSLQPVSGANVLTF.

This clonotype was observed a few times. The CDR3 protein is CSVQDKAGHYGYTF. Written as DNA, the CDR3 is TGCAGCGTTCAGGATAAAGCGGGCCATTATGGCTACACCTTC. V gene TRBV29-1 combines with J gene TRBJ1-2; D uncertain. The CDR3 runs to 14 residues. From germline, CDR1 is SQVTM and CDR2 ANQGSEA. The germline V and J ends were trimmed by 5 bases and 5 bases, with 18 bases remaining between them.

The V and J genes are TRBV29-1 and TRBJ2-7, with TRBD2 matching 9 bases. The V gene end was trimmed by 2 bases and the J gene end by 13 bases; junction bases not matched to a gene: 12. This CDR3 has 13 amino acids. Germline V lookup: CDR1 SQVTM, CDR2 ANQGSEA. This CDR3 reads CSVESREGVEVYF. CDR3 nucleotides: TGCAGCGTTGAATCGCGGGAGGGCGTCGAGGTATACTTC.

Only one count was recorded for this clonotype. The gene calls are TRBV28 and TRBJ2-2, with 7 bases aligning to TRBD2. This CDR3 region has 15 residues. The V gene's germline CDR1 is MDHEN and CDR2 SYDVKM. V shed 6 bases, J shed 6 bases, and the junction held 10 bases outside the gene matches. CDR3 protein: CASSEGRGTAGELFF. In nucleotides, the CDR3 is TGTGCCAGCAGCGAAGGGCGGGGGACGGCCGGGGAGCTGTTTTTT.

J is TRBJ2-7 and V is TRBV9; TRBD1 matches 9 bases. Per the germline V gene, CDR1 is SGDLS and CDR2 is YYNGEE. V shed 4 bases and J 6 bases; nucleotides not matched to a gene: 8. This CDR3 spans 14 amino acids. The CDR3 protein is CASSIRMTGGEQYF. The CDR3 nucleotides are TGTGCCAGCAGCATACGAATGACAGGGGGCGAGCAGTACTTC. The whole variable domain, filled in from reference TRBV9 and TRBJ2-7, reads DSGVTQTPKHLITATGQRVTLRCSPRSGDLSVYWYQQSLDQGLQFLIQYYNGEERAKGNILERFSAQQFPDLHSELNLSSLELGDSALYFCASSIRMTGGEQYFGPGTRLTVT.

This clonotype was counted only a few times. The rearrangement uses TRBV7-2 and TRBJ1-4; D call uncertain. The CDR3 sequence is 16 residues long. Germline V gives CDR1 SGHTA, CDR2 FQGNSA. V was trimmed by 6 bases and J by 4 bases, leaving 18 bases between them. As DNA, the CDR3 is TGTGCCAGCAGACGAGACATAGGGCAGATTAATGAAAAACTGTTTTTT. This sequence encodes CASRRDIGQINEKLFF.

This clonotype was seen at least ten times. The chain employs TRBV7-8 and TRBJ2-2; D remains ambiguous. Germline loops: CDR1 SGHVS, CDR2 FQNEAQ. The CDR3 contains 13 residues. The V and J ends lost 4 bases and 5 bases respectively, with 8 bases between them. CDR3 in DNA: TGTGCCAGCAGCTCAGCCAGGACCGGGGAGCTGTTTTTT. It encodes CASSSARTGELFF.

The chain is built from TRBV7-2 and TRBJ1-1; tentative D call: TRBD1 (5 bases). Germline-derived CDR1 and CDR2 are SGHTA and FQGNSA. The CDR3 has 15 residues. Trimming shortened V by 1 base and J by 1 base, and 10 bases separated the two germline ends. CDR3 region: CASSLEWGWNTEAFF. The CDR3 coding sequence is TGTGCCAGCAGCTTAGAGTGGGGCTGGAACACTGAAGCTTTCTTT. The complete variable domain, with remaining parts taken from reference TRBV7-2 and TRBJ1-1, reads GAGVSQSPSNKVTEKGKDVELRCDPISGHTALYWYRQSLGQGLEFLIYFQGNSAPDKSGLPSDRFSAERTGGSVSTLTIQRTQQEDSAVYLCASSLEWGWNTEAFFGQGTRLTVV.

V gene TRBV12-3 or TRBV12-4 combines with J gene TRBJ2-7; D is ambiguous. This CDR3 is 14 amino acids long. V was cut by 6 bases and J by 3 bases, with 15 bases left in between. The CDR3 protein is CASRPSADRYEQYF. The CDR3 DNA sequence: TGTGCCAGCAGACCGTCGGCCGATCGCTACGAGCAGTACTTC.

The CDR3 coding sequence is TGTGCCAGCAGCTCGACAGGGGAGACCACAGATACGCAGTATTTT. This sequence encodes CASSSTGETTDTQYF. V and J are TRBV11-3 and TRBJ2-3; 8 positions match TRBD1. The CDR3 covers 15 residues. After removal of 4 bases from V and 2 bases from J, the junction contained 5 bases not matched to a gene. Germline V gene data show CDR1 as SGHNT and CDR2 as YENEEA.

This chain connects TRBV19 to TRBJ1-4; TRBD1 matches 7 bases. CDR3 length equals 14 residues. J gave up 7 bases and V 3 bases, and 5 bases lay outside the gene matches. The germline V gene encodes CDR1 LNHDA and CDR2 SQIVND (reference sequence). The CDR3 DNA reads TGTGCCAGTAGTATCTACAGGGGAGGTGAAAAACTGTTTTTT. Translated, it gives CASSIYRGGEKLFF.

There are a few counts of this clonotype. The chain has TRBV28 and TRBJ2-7; TRBD1 might be the D (6 bases). Germline V gene sequence: CDR1 MDHEN, CDR2 SYDVKM. Trimming shortened V by 3 bases and J by 2 bases, and 11 bases separated the two germline ends. The CDR3 covers 14 residues. The CDR3 nucleotides read TGTGCCAGCAGTTTTCAGGGGCGAACCTACGAGCAGTACTTC. Its protein product is CASSFQGRTYEQYF.

This chain joins TRBV10-3 and TRBJ2-1, with 11 positions matching TRBD2. The DNA end lines up better with TRBJ2-7; the J call may be wrong. CDR3 size: 14 residues. The germline V gene has CDR1 ENHRY and CDR2 SYGVKD. This chain's CDR3 is CAITGTSGNNEQYF. DNA of the CDR3: TGTGCCATCACCGGGACTAGCGGAAACAATGAGCAGTACTTC.

This clonotype was counted only a few times. The genes are TRBV7-9 and TRBJ2-1; D is perhaps TRBD2 (6 bases). Trimming took off 2 bases at V and 5 bases at J, with 13 bases between the two ends. In germline, CDR1 is SEHNR, CDR2 FQNEAQ (reference sequence). The CDR3 length is 15 residues. CDR3 DNA sequence: TGTGCCAGCAGCTTACTAGCGCTGAGGAACAATGAGCAGTTCTTC. Protein product: CASSLLALRNNEQFF. The full variable domain, in which reference TRBV7-9 and TRBJ2-1 provide the parts outside the CDR3, is DTGVSQNPRHKITKRGQNVTFRCDPISEHNRLYWYRQTLGQGPEFLTYFQNEAQLEKSRLLSDRFSAERPKGSFSTLEIQRTEQGDSAMYLCASSLLALRNNEQFFGPGTRLTVL.

The rearrangement joins TRBV7-3 to TRBJ2-5, with a possible D match to TRBD2 (7 bases). V lost 5 bases and J 5 bases, leaving 15 bases between the germline ends. The CDR3 has 14 residues. Germline CDR1 is SGHTA and CDR2 is FQGTGA. CDR3 DNA: TGTGCCAGCAGCGAGGGGGGGCCACGGGAGACCCAGTACTTC. Amino acid sequence: CASSEGGPRETQYF.

This clonotype was counted ten times or more. The chain has TRBV11-2 and TRBJ1-4; possibly TRBD1 for D (5 bases). Looked up from germline, CDR1 is SGHAT and CDR2 is FQNNGV. The germline V and J ends were trimmed by 3 bases and 7 bases, with 9 bases remaining between them. The CDR3 has 13 residues. The CDR3 nucleotides are TGTGCCAGCAGCTTCTCAGGGTCTGAAAAACTGTTTTTT. Amino acids: CASSFSGSEKLFF.

This clonotype has more than one count but fewer than ten. The chain combines TRBV6-6 with TRBJ2-7, with 8 positions matching TRBD2. Germline CDR1 reads MNHNY; CDR2 reads SVGAGI (reference sequence). The CDR3 sequence is 15 residues long. V shed 5 bases and J 5 bases; nucleotides not matched to a gene: 11. The CDR3, as DNA: TGTGCCAGCAGTAGTTTTCGGGGGGGAGGCCACGAGCAGTACTTC. It is translated as CASSSFRGGGHEQYF.

About this clonotype: This may come from a read error, since a much larger clone is one base off. CDR3 in amino acids: CASSPVNYNSPHHF. CDR3 DNA sequence: TGTGCCAGCAGCCCGGTCAACTATAATTCACCCCACCACTTT. V usage is TRBV7-8 and J usage is TRBJ1-6; D is unresolved. This CDR3 is built from 14 residues. Germline assignment: CDR1 SGHVS and CDR2 FQNEAQ.

In its sample, this clonotype was seen many times. CDR3 DNA sequence: TGTGCCAGCAGCTTAGCGGCGGGATATTTCCGATACGAGCAGTACTTC. Protein: CASSLAAGYFRYEQYF. The chain is built from TRBV11-2 and TRBJ2-7; D might be TRBD2 (6 bases). This CDR3 is built from 16 residues. The V and J ends lost 1 base and 4 bases respectively, with 17 bases between them. Germline assignment: CDR1 SGHAT and CDR2 FQNNGV. Looking up the rest from reference TRBV11-2 and TRBJ2-7 gives the full variable domain: EAGVAQSPRYKIIEKRQSVAFWCNPISGHATLYWYQQILGQGPKLLIQFQNNGVVDDSQLPKDRFSAERLKGVDSTLKIQPAKLEDSAVYLCASSLAAGYFRYEQYFGPGTRLTVT.

A word on this clonotype: With a much larger clone just one base away, this may be a read error. The chain links TRBV7-6 to TRBJ2-5; 15 bases match TRBD2. Germline CDR1 is SGHVS and CDR2 is FNYEAQ. The CDR3 sequence is 17 residues long. V trimming: 8 bases; J trimming: 8 bases; junction bases outside the gene matches: 15. The CDR3 loop reads CASEGTSGRLGGDTQYF. CDR3 sequence (DNA): TGTGCCAGCGAAGGGACTAGCGGGAGGTTGGGAGGAGATACCCAGTACTTC.

The J gene is TRBJ1-2, the V gene TRBV6-2 or TRBV6-3, with D tentatively TRBD1 (5 bases). Germline V gene data show CDR1 as MNHEY and CDR2 as SVGEGT. This CDR3 region has 14 residues. With 0 bases removed from V and 7 bases from J, the gap between germline ends came to 12 bases. The DNA for the CDR3 is TGTGCCAGCAGTTACTCGACGCAGGGATTTGGCTACACCTTC. Amino acids: CASSYSTQGFGYTF.

The table lists this clonotype with a few counts. The rearrangement uses TRBV9 and TRBJ1-1, with D perhaps TRBD1 (6 bases). V dropped 0 bases and J dropped 3 bases, with 12 bases sitting between them. CDR1 and CDR2 from the germline V gene are SGDLS and YYNGEE. The CDR3 length is 15 residues. The chain's CDR3 is CASSVGTGSDTEAFF. The CDR3 DNA is TGTGCCAGCAGCGTAGGTACAGGGTCGGACACTGAAGCTTTCTTT.

At least ten counts were recorded for this clonotype. The rearrangement uses TRBV14 and TRBJ1-6; no clear D. The CDR3 is 17 amino acids. Trimming took 0 bases from V and 7 from J, leaving 16 bases between them. Germline V lookup: CDR1 SGHDN, CDR2 FVKESK. The DNA of the CDR3 is TGTGCCAGCAGCCAAGATTTGGGAGGCCGGCGCAATTCACCCCTCCACTTT. It translates to CASSQDLGGRRNSPLHF.

The V call is TRBV19, the J call TRBJ2-7; TRBD1 agrees at 7 bases. Germline lookup yields CDR1 LNHDA and CDR2 SQIVND (reference sequence). CDR3 size: 14 residues. Unmatched junction bases numbered 7, after V lost 4 bases and J lost 4 bases. This CDR3 is CASSTRDRPYEQYF. CDR3 DNA: TGTGCCAGTAGTACCCGGGACAGACCTTACGAGCAGTACTTC. The full variable domain, rest sourced from reference TRBV19 and TRBJ2-7, is DGGITQSPKYLFRKEGQNVTLSCEQNLNHDAMYWYRQDPGQGLRLIYYSQIVNDFQKGDIAEGYSVSREKKESFPLTVTSAQKNPTAFYLCASSTRDRPYEQYFGPGTRLTVT.

The chain couples TRBV6-1 to TRBJ1-1; D remains ambiguous. The V gene lost 4 bases and the J gene lost 1 base, with 10 bases spanning the gap. Looked up from germline, CDR1 is MNHNS and CDR2 is SASEGT. The CDR3 consists of 14 residues. For the CDR3, the DNA is TGTGCCAGCAGTGTGAGATTAGGGAACACTGAAGCTTTCTTT. As protein: CASSVRLGNTEAFF.

The chain couples TRBV7-9 to TRBJ2-7; 7 bases map to TRBD1. Germline V gene data show CDR1 as SEHNR and CDR2 as FQNEAQ (reference sequence). The CDR3 consists of 15 residues. The junction had 4 bases not matched to a gene; V was cut back by 1 base and J by 1 base. CDR3 DNA: TGTGCCAGCAGCTTAGTGACAGGGCAGTCCTACGAGCAGTACTTC. It yields the protein CASSLVTGQSYEQYF.

V gene TRBV28 combines with J gene TRBJ1-1, with 7 bases lining up with TRBD1. Germline V CDR1 and CDR2: MDHEN, SYDVKM. CDR3 size: 17 residues. V shed 2 bases, J shed 2 bases, and the junction held 11 bases outside the gene matches. CDR3 coding DNA: TGTGCCAGCAGTTTACCCCCGGGACAGCCTACAAACACTGAAGCTTTCTTT. Translated, it gives CASSLPPGQPTNTEAFF.

The CDR3 DNA follows: TGTGCCAGCAGCTCAACCACAGGGGAGGTGACCCAGTACTTC. This encodes CASSSTTGEVTQYF. V usage is TRBV5-6 and J usage is TRBJ2-5; D may be TRBD1 (7 bases). The CDR3 has 14 residues. Deletions cut 3 bases from V and 7 bases from J, with 16 bases between. Germline V CDR1 and CDR2: SGHDT, YYEEEE. Full variable domain (outside the CDR3, taken from reference TRBV5-6 and TRBJ2-5): DAGVTQSPTHLIKTRGQQVTLRCSPKSGHDTVSWYQQALGQGPQFIFQYYEEEERQRGNFPDRFSGHQFPNYSSELNVNALLLGDSALYLCASSSTTGEVTQYFGPGTRLLVL.